This T cell receptor (beta chain) was captured by sequencing in a study of T cell responses to AZD1222 COVID-19 vaccine. Study-wide findings and caveats: CD4 TCRs associated with vaccination spanned spike, dominating at 160-218 and 743-854. Donors were largely white British and mainly female; clonal diversity was possibly underestimated. Recipients of AZD1222 seropositive at baseline numbered only six or seven. Receipt of two AZD1222 doses was followed by a rise in Spike-specific TCR breadth and depth.

Concerning this clone itself: Its antigen remains unknown.

Method: immunoSEQ multiplex PCR; TCRdb's copy keeps in-frame clones and lacks some. The data show roughly 140,000 clones, under 95% seen once. The CDR3 has 13 amino acids. Germline-derived CDR1 and CDR2 are KGHDR and SFDVKD. Trimming left V 6 bases short and J 10 bases short, with 15 bases between. The starting material was peripheral blood, obtained on day 0 of AZD1222 vaccination. V is TRBV24-1 and J is TRBJ2-1; a possible D gene is TRBD2 (7 bases). This TCR was recovered from an adult in good health. CDR3 in amino acids: CATSTWGGKEQFF. In nucleotides, the CDR3 is TGTGCCACCAGTACTTGGGGGGGCAAGGAGCAGTTCTTC.